The T cell receptor beta chain under discussion was sequenced for a study of control samples from healthy donors and cancer patients. Libraries were prepared by immunoSEQ multiplex PCR; TCRdb keeps only in-frame clonotypes and omits some of them. The profile shows 150,000 to 200,000 clones, around 94% of them singletons. The clonotype comes from a man aged 25 to 40 in good health. Source material: blood.

CDR3 nucleotides: TGTGCCAGCAGTACCCGGACCCCCGGGTTATTCTTC. Protein: CASSTRTPGLFF. V is TRBV27 and J is TRBJ2-1; D is unclear. The CDR3 loop spans 12 amino acids. V gave up 5 bases and J gave up 16 bases, with 18 bases separating them. Germline V gives CDR1 MNHEY, CDR2 SMNVEV (reference sequence).